The next 9 T cell receptor beta chains were all read from a single sample in a study of regulatory T cells in long-lasting Graves disease (dated by TCRdb to the early 2020s). Taken with the paper, the label for time point translates to: persistent/refractory GD, antithyroid drugs over 5 years with positive TRAb. For both TCR sequencing and RNA sequencing, RNA was extracted from PBMCs using TRIzol. The library relied on multiplex PCR. The sequencing machine was an Illumina HiSeq 4000. iRepertoire HTBI primers and Arm-PCR amplification of CDR3 regions were used to construct TCR beta libraries. TCRdb reworked the public reads: Q25 trimming with fastp, MiXCR clone assembly, productive beta chains retained. Duplicate CDR3 protein sequences are folded into a single record with the most common DNA and genes. Counted in this sample were about 430,000 distinct CDR3 sequences; around 23% of them appeared once. The ten largest clones take up roughly an eighth of the sample.

The material was peripheral blood mononuclear cells (PBMCs), obtained when the disease was refractory, from a patient treated with antithyroid drugs. These receptors were taken from a female donor with Graves disease.

This clonotype was recorded at least ten times. The V call is TRBV11-2, the J call TRBJ2-7; TRBD2 agrees at 7 bases. Trimming removed 5 bases from V and 0 bases from J; junction bases left unmatched: 10. CDR3 length: 16 residues. CDR1 and CDR2 from the germline V gene are SGHAT and FQNNGV. The CDR3 DNA reads as TGTGCCAGCAGCCAGTGGACTAGGGGTCCCTCCTACGAGCAGTACTTC. This translates into CASSQWTRGPSYEQYF.

There are many counts of this clonotype. This rearrangement joins TRBV10-3 to TRBJ1-2; tentative D call: TRBD1 (5 bases). The CDR3 runs to 14 residues. Between the trimmed V and J ends, which lost 4 bases and 2 bases, there was a span of 11 bases. Germline CDR1 is ENHRY and CDR2 is SYGVKD. CDR3 nucleotide sequence: TGTGCCATCAGTGTTGGGGACGCCAACTATGGCTACACCTTC. The encoded protein is CAISVGDANYGYTF.

This clonotype was seen only once. Being one base from a much bigger clone, this may be a read error. The rearrangement links TRBV7-2 to TRBJ1-1, with no clear D. The germline gives CDR1 SGHTA, CDR2 FQGNSA. V lost 2 bases to trimming and J lost 4 bases, with 14 bases between them. The CDR3 runs to 15 residues. The CDR3 region has the DNA TGTGCCAGCAGCTTAATCCTAGGCCGATCCACTGAAGCTTTCTTT. Translation gives CASSLILGRSTEAFF.

This clonotype was counted many times. The chain couples TRBV2 to TRBJ2-7; D may match TRBD1 or TRBD2 (5 bases each). V was cut by 9 bases and J by 5 bases, with 11 bases left in between. CDR1 is SNHLY, CDR2 FYNNEI, per germline. CDR3 length: 11 amino acids. CDR3 DNA: TGTGCCAGTGGACGGGACGACGAGCAGTACTTC. Protein product: CASGRDDEQYF.

This clonotype was picked up many times. The genes are TRBV2 and TRBJ1-2, with D maybe TRBD1 (5 bases). The V end was cut by 2 bases, the J end by 2 bases, with 15 bases between. Germline assignment: CDR1 SNHLY and CDR2 FYNNEI. CDR3 length: 16 residues. This chain's CDR3 is CASSEPTAVKNYGYTF. The CDR3 region has the DNA TGTGCCAGCAGTGAACCGACAGCAGTGAAGAACTATGGCTACACCTTC.

This chain uses TRBV20-1 with TRBJ2-4; D is unresolved. V dropped 3 bases and J dropped 0 bases, with 9 bases sitting between them. Germline V gene sequence: CDR1 DFQATT, CDR2 SNEGSKA (reference sequence). The CDR3 has 14 amino acids. In DNA, the CDR3 is TGCAGTGCTAGTTGGGCCCTAGCCAAAAACATTCAGTACTTC. Translation gives CSASWALAKNIQYF.

Many counts were recorded for this clonotype. This chain links TRBV28 with TRBJ2-2; D call uncertain. The CDR3 sequence is 17 residues long. Germline V gene sequence: CDR1 MDHEN, CDR2 SYDVKM. With 6 bases removed from V and 0 bases from J, the gap between germline ends came to 17 bases. The CDR3 loop reads CASRPRVRLSNTGELFF. CDR3 coding DNA: TGTGCCAGCAGGCCCCGCGTCAGGTTATCGAACACCGGGGAGCTGTTTTTT.

This clonotype was detected only a few times. The genes are TRBV7-9 and TRBJ1-5, with D unclear. V lost 1 base and J lost 5, with 3 bases in between. The germline CDR1 and CDR2 sequences are SEHNR and FQNEAQ (reference sequence). CDR3 length: 12 amino acids. CDR3 region: CASSLDHQPQHF. CDR3 sequence (DNA): TGTGCCAGCAGCTTAGACCATCAGCCCCAGCATTTT.

This clonotype was seen at least ten times. J is TRBJ1-1 and V is TRBV2; tentative D call: TRBD1 (5 bases). This CDR3 region has 12 residues. The V and J ends lost 10 bases and 0 bases respectively, with 9 bases between them. Germline CDR1 and CDR2: SNHLY and FYNNEI. CDR3 nucleotide sequence: TGTGCCACCAAGGGGATGAACACTGAAGCTTTCTTT. This sequence encodes CATKGMNTEAFF.